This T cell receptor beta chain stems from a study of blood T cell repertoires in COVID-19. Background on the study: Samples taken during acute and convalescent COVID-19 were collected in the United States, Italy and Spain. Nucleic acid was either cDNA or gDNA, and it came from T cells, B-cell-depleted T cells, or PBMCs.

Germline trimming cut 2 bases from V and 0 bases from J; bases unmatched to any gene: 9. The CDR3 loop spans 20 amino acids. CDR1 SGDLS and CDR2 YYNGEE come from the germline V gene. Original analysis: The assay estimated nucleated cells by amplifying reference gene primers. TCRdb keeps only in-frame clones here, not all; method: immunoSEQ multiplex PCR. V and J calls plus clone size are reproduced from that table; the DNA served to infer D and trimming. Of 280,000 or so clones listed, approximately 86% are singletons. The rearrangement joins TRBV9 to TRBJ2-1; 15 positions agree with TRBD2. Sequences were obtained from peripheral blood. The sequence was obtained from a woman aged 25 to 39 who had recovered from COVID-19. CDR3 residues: CASSVGGLAGGPYSYNEQFF. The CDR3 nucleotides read TGTGCCAGCAGCGTCGGCGGACTAGCGGGAGGGCCCTACTCCTACAATGAGCAGTTCTTC.